This T cell receptor beta chain was retrieved from a study of blood T cell repertoires in COVID-19. Study summary: The cDNA or gDNA used as material had been derived from T cells, B-cell-depleted T cells, or PBMCs.

Method: immunoSEQ multiplex PCR; TCRdb's copy keeps in-frame clones and lacks some. The sample records more than 200,000 clones, 84% being singletons. Germline CDR1 MNHEY, CDR2 SMNVEV (reference sequence). Between the trimmed V and J ends, which lost 2 bases and 6 bases, there was a span of 16 bases. This CDR3 has 15 residues. Sequencing used peripheral blood. This TCR came from a woman aged 35 to 49 who had recovered from COVID-19. The rearrangement joins TRBV27 to TRBJ1-1, with D possibly being TRBD1 (6 bases). In DNA, the CDR3 is TGTGCCAGCAGTTTAGGACCGGGACAAAGTGCTGAAGCTTTCTTT. It yields the protein CASSLGPGQSAEAFF.